These 27 T cell receptor beta chains were all obtained from the same sample, sequenced in a study of control samples from healthy donors and cancer patients. TCRdb keeps only in-frame clones here, not all; method: immunoSEQ multiplex PCR. The profile covers 100,000 to 120,000 clones, with approximately 87% appearing a single time and roughly 4% taken by the ten largest. The sequenced sample consisted of PBMCs. Source of these receptors: an older woman with lung cancer.

This clone showed up just a few times. The V and J genes are TRBV7-9 and TRBJ2-5, with D possibly being TRBD1 (6 bases). Germline loops: CDR1 SEHNR, CDR2 FQNEAQ (reference sequence). V gave up 3 bases and J gave up 5 bases, with 10 bases separating them. CDR3 length: 13 residues. The DNA of the CDR3 is TGTGCCAGCAGCTTCAGGGGAGTGGAGACCCAGTACTTC. Protein sequence: CASSFRGVETQYF.

The chain links TRBV6-5 to TRBJ2-1; D tentatively reads TRBD1 or TRBD2 (6 bases each). Trimming cost V 8 bases and J 10 bases, with 21 bases left between them. Germline lookup yields CDR1 MNHEY and CDR2 SVGAGI. The CDR3 covers 14 residues. CDR3 protein: CASLEGGLSFEQFF. CDR3 bases: TGTGCCAGCTTAGAGGGGGGACTTTCATTCGAGCAGTTCTTC.

This clone was found once. V is TRBV2 and J is TRBJ2-3, with 7 bases identical to TRBD2. This CDR3 region has 15 residues. Germline V gene data show CDR1 as SNHLY and CDR2 as FYNNEI. V dropped 9 bases and J dropped 2; count of bases not matched to a gene: 11. The CDR3, as DNA: TGTGCCAGGGGCCTGGCGGGAGATTTCACAGATACGCAGTATTTT. Translating it yields CARGLAGDFTDTQYF.

The CDR3 coding sequence is TGTGCCAGTACCCAAAGTTGGGACAGGGGGCACGGCTACACCTTC. This gives the protein CASTQSWDRGHGYTF. This chain joins TRBV19 and TRBJ1-2; TRBD1 aligns across 12 bases. The CDR3 extends over 15 amino acids. Germline assignment: CDR1 LNHDA and CDR2 SQIVND (reference sequence). After removal of 7 bases from V and 8 bases from J, the junction contained 11 bases not matched to a gene.

The V gene is TRBV20-1, the J gene TRBJ1-3; 7 bases match TRBD1. Germline CDR1 DFQATT, CDR2 SNEGSKA (reference sequence). The CDR3 spans 16 residues. After removal of 3 bases from V and 0 bases from J, the junction contained 8 bases not matched to a gene. The CDR3 spells CSASRGRQGSGNTIYF. CDR3 nucleotide sequence: TGCAGTGCTAGTAGGGGCCGACAGGGCTCTGGAAACACCATATATTTT.

The V gene is TRBV18, the J gene TRBJ1-3; TRBD1 might be the D (5 bases). The CDR3 is 17 amino acids. Trimming took off 7 bases at V and 1 base at J, with 20 bases between the two ends. Germline CDR1 and CDR2: KGHSH and LQKENI. The CDR3 DNA is TGTGCCAGCTGTACGACAGCACCTTCGCTATCTGGAAACACCATATATTTT. Its protein is CASCTTAPSLSGNTIYF.

DNA for the CDR3: TGTGCCAGCAGTGAATGGGTAGGGGCCACCGGGGAGCTGTTTTTT. This translates into CASSEWVGATGELFF. The chain recombines TRBV2 with TRBJ2-2, with a possible D match to TRBD1 (5 bases). CDR1 SNHLY and CDR2 FYNNEI come from the germline V gene. V lost 2 bases, J lost 4 bases, and 11 bases lay in between. The CDR3 contains 15 residues.

The chain is built from TRBV5-1 and TRBJ2-1, with 9 bases identical to TRBD2. V lost 4 bases to trimming and J lost 3 bases; unmatched junction nucleotides: 8. Germline assignment: CDR1 SGHRS and CDR2 YFSETQ. This CDR3 spans 16 amino acids. The CDR3 bases are TGCGCCAGCAGCCCGGGGCTAGCGGGGAACTACAATGAGCAGTTCTTC. Residues: CASSPGLAGNYNEQFF. The complete variable domain, with remaining parts taken from reference TRBV5-1 and TRBJ2-1, reads KAGVTQTPRYLIKTRGQQVTLSCSPISGHRSVSWYQQTPGQGLQFLFEYFSETQRNKGNFPGRFSGRQFSNSRSEMNVSTLELGDSALYLCASSPGLAGNYNEQFFGPGTRLTVL.

V gene TRBV11-1 combines with J gene TRBJ2-2, with 10 bases that match TRBD1. The V and J ends lost 5 bases and 3 bases, in that order; junction bases with no gene match: 6. CDR1 SGHAT and CDR2 FQDESV come from the germline V gene (reference sequence). The CDR3 has 16 residues. The CDR3, as DNA: TGTGCCAGCAGCGAAATAGGACAGGGGGACACCGGGGAGCTGTTTTTT. Encoded protein: CASSEIGQGDTGELFF.

In its sample, this clone was seen once. V and J are TRBV6-6 and TRBJ2-1, with D perhaps matching TRBD1 or TRBD2 (5 bases each). Germline assignment: CDR1 MNHNY and CDR2 SVGAGI (reference sequence). The V and J ends lost 5 bases and 6 bases respectively, with 14 bases between them. CDR3 length: 14 amino acids. This CDR3 reads CASSTTGAINEQFF. In nucleotides, the CDR3 is TGTGCCAGCAGTACTACCGGGGCTATCAATGAGCAGTTCTTC.

This clone has just one count. The chain carries TRBV6-1 and TRBJ1-1; 7 bases line up with TRBD1. V trimming: 1 base; J trimming: 6 bases; junction bases outside the gene matches: 8. This CDR3 spans 15 amino acids. Per the germline V gene, CDR1 is MNHNS and CDR2 is SASEGT. The CDR3: CASSEDWPGGPEAFF. The CDR3, as DNA: TGTGCCAGCAGTGAAGATTGGCCAGGGGGTCCTGAAGCTTTCTTT.

The rearrangement joins TRBV4-1 to TRBJ1-5; D remains ambiguous. This CDR3 comprises 16 residues. The germline V gene encodes CDR1 MGHRA and CDR2 YSYEKL. Trimming left V 0 bases short and J 3 bases short, with 12 bases between. CDR3 nucleotides: TGCGCCAGCAGCCAAGAGGGAAGGGAATTCAATCAGCCCCAGCATTTT. Translation gives CASSQEGREFNQPQHF.

J is TRBJ1-3 and V is TRBV10-3; no definite D call. The germline V and J ends were trimmed by 2 bases and 0 bases, with 11 bases remaining between them. This CDR3 comprises 16 residues. Germline V gene lookup returns CDR1 ENHRY and CDR2 SYGVKD. As DNA, the CDR3 is TGTGCCATCAGTGAGGGAGCGGCCATCTCTGGAAACACCATATATTTT. Its translation: CAISEGAAISGNTIYF.

The rearrangement uses TRBV19 and TRBJ1-2; possible D gene TRBD1, 5 bases. The CDR3 is 14 amino acids. V shed 3 bases and J shed 5 bases, with 13 bases lying between them. In germline, CDR1 is LNHDA, CDR2 SQIVND (reference sequence). DNA for the CDR3: TGTGCCAGTAGTATCGGCAGGGTGATTTATGGCTACACCTTC. This gives the protein CASSIGRVIYGYTF.

This chain connects TRBV12-3 or TRBV12-4 to TRBJ1-2, with D perhaps TRBD1 (6 bases). The CDR3 has 13 amino acids. Between the trimmed V and J ends, which lost 6 bases and 8 bases, there was a span of 16 bases. The chain's CDR3 is CASSPGQKGGYTF. CDR3 in DNA: TGTGCCAGCAGCCCTGGACAGAAAGGCGGCTACACCTTC.

The chain links TRBV7-2 to TRBJ1-2; D possibly corresponds to TRBD1 (5 bases). V lost 4 bases and J lost 8, with 23 bases in between. This CDR3 is built from 16 residues. The germline gives CDR1 SGHTA, CDR2 FQGNSA. The CDR3 reads CASSSGGAGTLGGYTF. Written as DNA, the CDR3 is TGTGCCAGCAGCTCCGGCGGGGCGGGCACTTTGGGGGGCTACACCTTC.

The chain carries TRBV19 and TRBJ1-4; TRBD1 might be the D (5 bases). Germline lookup yields CDR1 LNHDA and CDR2 SQIVND (reference sequence). The CDR3 contains 14 residues. Trimming left V 5 bases short and J 10 bases short, with 17 bases between. The chain's CDR3 is CASSPYGLGGKLFF. The CDR3 DNA reads TGTGCCAGTAGTCCCTACGGACTGGGGGGAAAACTGTTTTTT. The full variable domain, in which reference TRBV19 and TRBJ1-4 provide the parts outside the CDR3, is DGGITQSPKYLFRKEGQNVTLSCEQNLNHDAMYWYRQDPGQGLRLIYYSQIVNDFQKGDIAEGYSVSREKKESFPLTVTSAQKNPTAFYLCASSPYGLGGKLFFGSGTQLSVL.

This chain joins TRBV9 and TRBJ2-7; TRBD2 agrees at 14 bases. Germline loops: CDR1 SGDLS, CDR2 YYNGEE. CDR3 length equals 15 residues. Unmatched junction bases numbered 3, after V lost 4 bases and J lost 3 bases. CDR3: CASSRLAGGLYEQYF. CDR3 DNA: TGTGCCAGCAGCCGACTAGCGGGGGGGCTCTACGAGCAGTACTTC.

The chain joins TRBV29-1 to TRBJ2-1; D is uncertain. CDR3 length equals 11 residues. V lost 7 bases and J lost 3, with 7 bases in between. Germline V lookup: CDR1 SQVTM, CDR2 ANQGSEA. In nucleotides, the CDR3 is TGCAGCGCTATAGTCTACAATGAGCAGTTCTTC. Amino acids: CSAIVYNEQFF.

V and J are TRBV6-5 and TRBJ1-2, with TRBD1 as a possible D gene (5 bases). The V gene lost 6 bases and the J gene lost 7 bases, with 18 bases spanning the gap. This CDR3 contains 14 residues. CDR1 and CDR2 (germline): MNHEY, SVGAGI. The CDR3 spells CASRSMGRDGGYTF. CDR3 nucleotide sequence: TGTGCCAGCAGGTCAATGGGCAGGGACGGTGGCTACACCTTC.

The chain couples TRBV11-3 to TRBJ2-1; tentatively, D is TRBD1 (6 bases). The V gene's germline CDR1 is SGHNT and CDR2 YENEEA. Trimming took 5 bases from V and 7 from J, leaving 12 bases between them. The CDR3 sequence is 13 residues long. The CDR3 sequence: CASSLPQGNEQFF. CDR3 coding DNA: TGTGCCAGCAGCCTTCCACAGGGAAATGAGCAGTTCTTC.

This sequence joins TRBV20-1 and TRBJ1-6; D remains unclear. CDR1 DFQATT and CDR2 SNEGSKA come from the germline V gene (reference sequence). CDR3 size: 12 residues. The V end was cut by 3 bases, the J end by 8 bases, with 8 bases between. The DNA of the CDR3 is TGCAGTGCTAGTAGGCTTTATTCACCCCTCCACTTT. Translated, it gives CSASRLYSPLHF.

The chain recombines TRBV5-5 with TRBJ2-7; possible D gene TRBD2, 6 bases. With 5 bases removed from V and 2 bases from J, the gap between germline ends came to 14 bases. The CDR3 consists of 14 residues. Looked up from germline, CDR1 is SGHKS and CDR2 is YYEKEE (reference sequence). In DNA form, the CDR3 reads TGTGCCAGCAGTCTGGTGGGGGGAACCTACGAGCAGTACTTC. It translates to CASSLVGGTYEQYF.

The chain links TRBV11-2 to TRBJ2-7, with D possibly matching TRBD2 (5 bases). Germline assignment: CDR1 SGHAT and CDR2 FQNNGV. V gave up 5 bases and J gave up 5 bases, with 13 bases separating them. The CDR3 contains 13 residues. DNA for the CDR3: TGTGCCAGCAGCCATACTAGTAGAAACGAGCAGTACTTC. It codes for CASSHTSRNEQYF.

The chain is built from TRBV5-8 and TRBJ1-1; the D is unclear. The V gene lost 1 base and the J gene lost 2 bases, with 12 bases spanning the gap. Germline loops: CDR1 SGHTS, CDR2 YDEGEE. This CDR3 is built from 15 residues. The CDR3 sequence is CASSLLGRSNTEAFF. The DNA of the CDR3 is TGTGCCAGCAGCTTGCTTGGGAGGAGCAACACTGAAGCTTTCTTT.

This chain joins TRBV27 and TRBJ1-6, with D unresolved. Trimming shortened V by 6 bases and J by 0 bases, and 6 bases separated the two germline ends. The CDR3 contains 14 residues. In germline, CDR1 is MNHEY, CDR2 SMNVEV (reference sequence). The CDR3 region is CASRVLSYNSPLHF. The CDR3 DNA is TGTGCCAGCAGGGTTCTCTCCTATAATTCACCCCTCCACTTT.

This rearrangement joins TRBV9 to TRBJ2-2; D is perhaps TRBD2 (6 bases). The V end was cut by 7 bases, the J end by 0 bases, with 10 bases between. CDR3 length: 14 amino acids. The germline V gene encodes CDR1 SGDLS and CDR2 YYNGEE. The CDR3 protein is CASDRGSNTGELFF. The CDR3 coding sequence is TGTGCCAGCGACCGGGGGTCGAACACCGGGGAGCTGTTTTTT.